This T cell receptor (beta chain) was sequenced during a study of CD8 T cells in ankylosing spondylitis. Notes on the study in general: A TCR beta motif of roughly eight highly homologous variants appeared characteristic of ankylosing spondylitis blood. Matched ankylosing spondylitis synovial fluid reportedly showed significant enrichment of disease-linked clones.

It was by quantitative 5'-RACE with molecular barcodes that TCR beta libraries were made. MiXCR, applied by TCRdb to the 5' RACE reads, yields one record per CDR3 protein. Here the sample spans roughly 170,000 distinct CDR3 sequences, around 8.9% being singletons. About this clonotype itself: Its matching antigen is unknown.

There are 15 residues in the CDR3. Deletions cut 7 bases from V and 0 bases from J, with 13 bases between. Looked up from germline, CDR1 is SNHLY and CDR2 is FYNNEI. V and J are TRBV2 and TRBJ2-4, with D perhaps assigned TRBD1 or TRBD2 (6 bases each). Specimen: blood, either unsorted or a sorted T cell fraction (not recorded which). The clonotype was recovered from a female donor with ankylosing spondylitis or in good health (not recorded which). Written as DNA, the CDR3 is TGTGCCAGCAAGGGGGGCGGGCTAGCCAAAAACATTCAGTACTTC. It is translated as CASKGGGLAKNIQYF.